This TCR beta chain was observed in a study of Ad26.COV2.S vaccination and SARS-CoV-2 variants (dated by TCRdb to about 2021). Regarding the complete study: Donors in the vaccine arm were drawn from COV1001, a phase I-IIa trial of Ad26.COV2.S in healthy adults that was multicentre, randomized, double-blind and placebo-controlled. Ad26.COV2.S was administered intramuscularly at a dose of 5x10^10 or 1x10^11 viral particles, either as one shot or as two shots given 56 days apart. Investigators remained blinded to trial group allocation during experiments and outcome assessment. A total of roughly 30 samples were included in the TCR-sequenced set, comprising about 20 Ad26.COV2.S vaccine recipients, 5 placebo recipients and 8 SARS-CoV-2 convalescent individuals. Trial participants were randomized into five groups of five: low-dose or high-dose Ad26.COV2.S given once or twice, or placebo on both occasions. Sequencing of the TCRbeta repertoire served to evaluate the specificity and breadth of SARS-CoV-2-reactive T cell receptors following Ad26.COV2.S vaccination. What the work shows at the level of the full study, not this receptor alone: Higher spike-specific TCR breadth was observed in Ad26.COV2.S recipients than in placebo recipients (P = 0.0014). After vaccination, spike-specific CD8+ and CD4+ T cell responses were reported to show substantial breadth. Comparing responses between vaccine doses or regimens was not something the study was powered to do. Comparable non-spike TCR breadth was observed between vaccine and placebo recipients, consistent with only spike being contained in the vaccine. The authors noted that total T cell responses may have been underestimated by the TCR breadth and depth analyses.

CDR3 length: 15 amino acids, cysteine to phenylalanine. Kept here is only the CDR3 DNA, which spans 45 bases and is read in frame from base 1. From a lookup of the germline V gene, CDR1 and CDR2 are ENHRY and SYGVKD. V gives up 0 bases and J gives up 6 bases, and the segment between their germline ends measures 12 bases. This sample's treatment or condition label indicates: around 19 received Ad26.COV2.S at low or high dose, single or two shots; roughly 5 received placebo; per-sample allocation not given. For vaccine and placebo recipients, repertoires were sequenced using samples collected on day 63 after the first injection. In Cohort 1b, roughly 26 adults aged 18-55 years were enrolled at a single site in Boston, USA, between 29 July and 7 August 2020. Ad26.COV2.S was a replication-incompetent adenovirus type 26 vector expressing a prefusion-stabilized SARS-CoV-2 spike protein from the original Wuhan strain.

TCRbeta CDR3 regions were sequenced with the immunoSEQ Assay. After extraction, genomic DNA underwent amplification by bias-controlled multiplex PCR, followed by high-throughput sequencing. The study's own analysis went as follows. To quantify the absolute abundance of each unique TCRbeta CDR3 region, sequences were collapsed and filtered. Usable DNA was measured by amplifying reference genes present in all nucleated cells, and TCRbeta template counts were normalized to that usable DNA to estimate T cell fraction. Repertoire TCRs were annotated as SARS-CoV-2-specific by exact matching of V gene, CDR3 amino acid sequence and J gene to a known reactive TCR set. The reference SARS-CoV-2 TCR set came from MIRA and was filtered for enrichment in COVID-19-positive ImmuneCODE repertoires, removing public or cross-reactive TCRs. Using the MIRA antigens, annotated TCRs were further analysed by specific ORF or by position within an ORF. Depth was the summed frequency of annotated unique rearrangements, while breadth was defined as annotated unique rearrangements over total unique productive rearrangements. Two-sided Wilcoxon rank-sum tests were used to compare TCR breadth between groups. Entries here come from immuneACCESS through TCRdb and include only in-frame sequences with V and J called. Some clones fail to appear in such tables; in the studies checked, an unresolved V gene covers under half of the shortfall, and the cause of the remainder is unknown. Clone size and V and J calls were adopted from that table, with D and trimming inferred from the DNA. The sample has roughly 450,000 clones on record, approximately 90% of them singletons. Less than 15% of the sample is held by the ten biggest clonotypes.

Concerning this clone itself: The antigen it binds to is not known. One base away there is no much larger clone; base qualities are not given.

This receptor was identified in a person between 18 and 59 years old who received the Ad26.COV2.S COVID-19 vaccine or a placebo. The sequencing used peripheral blood, collected in a trial of Ad26.COV2.S vaccine versus placebo. The chain was built from TRBV10-3 and TRBJ2-1; the D segment could be TRBD2, given 5 matching bases. The nucleotide sequence reads TGTGCCATCAGTGAGTCGGCAGCGGCGGGCAATGAGCAGTTCTTC. This gives the protein CAISESAAAGNEQFF.